Sequencing of this T cell receptor beta chain was carried out in a study of PD-L1 blockade in urothelial cancer. At the level of the study: At 3 weeks after treatment start (second dose) and again at 6 weeks, blood was analyzed. Peripheral blood specimens exhibited a median yield of around 150,000 T cells.

Time point noted: pretreatment peripheral blood. Clones were sequenced by immunoSEQ multiplex PCR, and TCRdb holds only the in-frame ones, with some missing. This table has 50,000 or so clones, roughly four fifths appearing once. The CDR3 covers 15 residues. Germline loops: CDR1 SGHTA, CDR2 FQGNSA. Unmatched junction bases numbered 5, after V lost 5 bases and J lost 6 bases. The rearrangement uses TRBV7-2 and TRBJ1-4, with 11 bases matching TRBD1. The specimen comprised PBMCs, sampled around atezolizumab (anti-PD-L1) treatment. This TCR was sampled from a man in his 70s with urothelial cancer. As DNA, the CDR3 is TGTGCCAGCAGCGTTGGACAGGGGGCGCATGAAAAACTGTTTTTT. This translates into CASSVGQGAHEKLFF.